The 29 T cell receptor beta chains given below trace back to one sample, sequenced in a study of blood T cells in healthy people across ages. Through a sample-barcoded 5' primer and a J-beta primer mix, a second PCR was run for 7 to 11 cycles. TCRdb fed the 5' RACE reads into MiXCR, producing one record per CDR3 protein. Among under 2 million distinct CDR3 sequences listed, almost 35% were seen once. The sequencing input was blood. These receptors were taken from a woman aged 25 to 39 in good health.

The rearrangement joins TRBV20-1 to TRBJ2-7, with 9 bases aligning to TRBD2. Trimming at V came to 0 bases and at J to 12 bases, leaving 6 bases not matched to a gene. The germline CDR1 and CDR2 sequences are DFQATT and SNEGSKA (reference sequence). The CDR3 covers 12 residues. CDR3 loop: CSARDYLAGLYF. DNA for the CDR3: TGCAGTGCTAGAGATTATCTAGCGGGATTGTACTTC.

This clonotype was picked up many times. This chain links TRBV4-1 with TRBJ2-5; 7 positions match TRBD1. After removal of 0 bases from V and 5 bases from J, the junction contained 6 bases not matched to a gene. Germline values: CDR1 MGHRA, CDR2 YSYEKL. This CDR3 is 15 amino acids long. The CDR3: CASSQDGTEGETQYF. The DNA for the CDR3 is TGCGCCAGCAGCCAAGACGGGACAGAAGGGGAGACCCAGTACTTC.

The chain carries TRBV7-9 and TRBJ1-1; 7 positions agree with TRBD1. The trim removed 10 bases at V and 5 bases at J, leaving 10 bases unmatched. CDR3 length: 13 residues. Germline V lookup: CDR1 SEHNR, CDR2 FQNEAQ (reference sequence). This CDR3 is CATLPGQKTEAFF. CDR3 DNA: TGTGCCACACTCCCGGGACAGAAGACTGAAGCTTTCTTT.

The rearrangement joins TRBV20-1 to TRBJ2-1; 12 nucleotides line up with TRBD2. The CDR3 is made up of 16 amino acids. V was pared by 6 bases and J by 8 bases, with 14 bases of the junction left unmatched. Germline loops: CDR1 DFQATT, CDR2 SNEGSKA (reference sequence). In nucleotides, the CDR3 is TGCAGTGCGAGCAAGTCTAGCGGGGGGGCTTTGGATGAGCAGTTCTTC. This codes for CSASKSSGGALDEQFF.

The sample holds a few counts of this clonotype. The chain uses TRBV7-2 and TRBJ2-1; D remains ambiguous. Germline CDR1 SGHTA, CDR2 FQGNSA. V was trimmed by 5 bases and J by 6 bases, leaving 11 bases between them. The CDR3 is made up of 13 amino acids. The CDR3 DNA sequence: TGTGCCAGCAGCCTCCTGTGGGGCAATGAGCAGTTCTTC. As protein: CASSLLWGNEQFF.

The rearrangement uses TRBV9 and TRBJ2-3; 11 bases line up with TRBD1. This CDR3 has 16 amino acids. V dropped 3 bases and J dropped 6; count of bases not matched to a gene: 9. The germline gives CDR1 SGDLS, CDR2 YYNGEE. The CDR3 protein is CASSASRTGGPDTQYF. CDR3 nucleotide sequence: TGTGCCAGCAGCGCCAGCCGGACAGGGGGCCCGGATACGCAGTATTTT.

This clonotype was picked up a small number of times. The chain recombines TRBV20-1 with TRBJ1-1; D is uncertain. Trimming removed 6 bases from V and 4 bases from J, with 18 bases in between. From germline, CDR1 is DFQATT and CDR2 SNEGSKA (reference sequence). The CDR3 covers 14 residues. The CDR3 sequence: CSAGLLSPGTEAFF. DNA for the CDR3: TGCAGTGCCGGTCTACTCTCCCCTGGCACTGAAGCTTTCTTT.

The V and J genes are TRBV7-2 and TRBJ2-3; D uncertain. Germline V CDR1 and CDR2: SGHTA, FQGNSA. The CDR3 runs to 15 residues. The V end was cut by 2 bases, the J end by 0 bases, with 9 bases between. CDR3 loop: CASSLNVLSTDTQYF. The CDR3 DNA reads TGTGCCAGCAGCTTAAACGTCCTAAGCACAGATACGCAGTATTTT.

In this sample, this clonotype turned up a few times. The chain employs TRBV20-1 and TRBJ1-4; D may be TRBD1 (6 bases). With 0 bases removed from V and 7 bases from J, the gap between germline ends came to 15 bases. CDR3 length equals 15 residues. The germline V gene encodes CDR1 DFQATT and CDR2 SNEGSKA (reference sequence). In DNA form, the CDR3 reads TGCAGTGCTAGAGATTCCGCAGGGGAGGGTGAAAAACTGTTTTTT. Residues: CSARDSAGEGEKLFF.

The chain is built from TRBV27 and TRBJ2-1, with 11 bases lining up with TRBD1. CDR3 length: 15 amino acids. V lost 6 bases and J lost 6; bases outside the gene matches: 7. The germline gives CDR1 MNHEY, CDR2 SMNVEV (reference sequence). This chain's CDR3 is CASSPGTGGGNEQFF. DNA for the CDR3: TGTGCCAGCAGCCCCGGGACAGGGGGTGGCAATGAGCAGTTCTTC.

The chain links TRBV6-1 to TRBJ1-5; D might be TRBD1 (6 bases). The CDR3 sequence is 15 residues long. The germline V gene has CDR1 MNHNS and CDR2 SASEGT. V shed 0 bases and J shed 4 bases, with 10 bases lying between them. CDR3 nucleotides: TGTGCCAGCAGTGAAGCTAGCAGGGGAAATCAGCCCCAGCATTTT. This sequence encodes CASSEASRGNQPQHF.

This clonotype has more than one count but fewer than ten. In DNA, the CDR3 is TGTGCCAGCAGCTTACAGGGGCCGGTTTCACCCCTCCACTTT. Protein sequence: CASSLQGPVSPLHF. V is TRBV11-2 and J is TRBJ1-6, with D possibly TRBD1 on 6 matching bases. Per the germline V gene, CDR1 is SGHAT and CDR2 is FQNNGV. The CDR3 extends over 14 amino acids. V lost 2 bases and J 9 bases, leaving 11 bases between the germline ends.

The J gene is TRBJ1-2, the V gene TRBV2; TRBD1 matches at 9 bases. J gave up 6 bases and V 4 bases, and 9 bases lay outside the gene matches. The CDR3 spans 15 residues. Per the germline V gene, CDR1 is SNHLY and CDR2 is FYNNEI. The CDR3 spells CASSGGNRGQHGYTF. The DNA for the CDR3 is TGTGCCAGCAGTGGGGGCAACAGGGGGCAACATGGCTACACCTTC.

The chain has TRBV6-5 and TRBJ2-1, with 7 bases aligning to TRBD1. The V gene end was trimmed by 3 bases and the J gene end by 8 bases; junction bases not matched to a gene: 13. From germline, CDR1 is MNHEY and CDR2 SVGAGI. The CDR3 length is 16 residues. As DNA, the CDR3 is TGTGCCAGCAGTTATCGCGACGGACAGGCGTCCGATGAGCAGTTCTTC. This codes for CASSYRDGQASDEQFF.

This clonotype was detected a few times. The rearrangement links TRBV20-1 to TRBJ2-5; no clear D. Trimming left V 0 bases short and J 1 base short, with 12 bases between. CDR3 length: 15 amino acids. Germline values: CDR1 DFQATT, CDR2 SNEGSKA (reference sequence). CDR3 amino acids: CSARDLAGSQETQYF. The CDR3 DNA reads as TGCAGTGCTAGAGATCTGGCAGGAAGCCAAGAGACCCAGTACTTC.

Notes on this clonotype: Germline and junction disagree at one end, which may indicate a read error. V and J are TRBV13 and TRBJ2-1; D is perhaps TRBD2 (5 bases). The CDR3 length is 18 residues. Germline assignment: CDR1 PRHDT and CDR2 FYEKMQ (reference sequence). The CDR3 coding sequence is TGTGCCAGCGGCTTTACTAGAAGCTTGAGTGGTTCCTACAATGAGCAGTTCTTC. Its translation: CASGFTRSLSGSYNEQFF.

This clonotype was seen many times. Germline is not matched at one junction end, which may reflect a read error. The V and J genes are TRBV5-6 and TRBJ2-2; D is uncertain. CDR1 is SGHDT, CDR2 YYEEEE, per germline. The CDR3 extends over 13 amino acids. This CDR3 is CASSLGRTGELFF. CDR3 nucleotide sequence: TGCGCCAGCAGCCTCGGGCGGACCGGGGAGCTGTTTTTT.

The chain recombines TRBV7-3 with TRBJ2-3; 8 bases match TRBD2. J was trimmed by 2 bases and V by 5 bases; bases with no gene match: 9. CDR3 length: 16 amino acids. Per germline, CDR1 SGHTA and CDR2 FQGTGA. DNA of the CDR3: TGTGCCAGCAGCCTCGGGGGTAGCGGGGTCACAGATACGCAGTATTTT. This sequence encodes CASSLGGSGVTDTQYF.

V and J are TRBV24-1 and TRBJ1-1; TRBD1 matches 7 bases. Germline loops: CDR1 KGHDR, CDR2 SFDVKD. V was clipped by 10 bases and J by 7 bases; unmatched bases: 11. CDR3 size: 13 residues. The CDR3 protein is CATRRGRLGEAFF. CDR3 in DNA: TGTGCCACAAGGAGGGGGCGCTTGGGTGAAGCTTTCTTT.

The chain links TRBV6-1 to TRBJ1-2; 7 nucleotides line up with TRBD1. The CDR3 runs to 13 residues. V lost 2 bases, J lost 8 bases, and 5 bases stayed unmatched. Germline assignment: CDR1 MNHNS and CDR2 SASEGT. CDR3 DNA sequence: TGTGCCAGCAGTGAAAAGGGGGCGAGAGGCTACACCTTC. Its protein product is CASSEKGARGYTF.

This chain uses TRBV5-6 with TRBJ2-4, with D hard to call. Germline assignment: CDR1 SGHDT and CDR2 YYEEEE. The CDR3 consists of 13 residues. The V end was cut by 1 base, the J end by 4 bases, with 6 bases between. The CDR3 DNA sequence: TGTGCCAGCAGCTTGATCGGAAAAAACATTCAGTACTTC. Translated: CASSLIGKNIQYF.

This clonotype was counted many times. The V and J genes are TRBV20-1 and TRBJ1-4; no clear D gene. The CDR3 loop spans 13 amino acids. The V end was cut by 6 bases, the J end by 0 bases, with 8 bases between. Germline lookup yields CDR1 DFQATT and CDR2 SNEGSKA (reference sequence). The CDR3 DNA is TGCAGTGCCTTGTCTCCAACTAATGAAAAACTGTTTTTT. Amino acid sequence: CSALSPTNEKLFF.

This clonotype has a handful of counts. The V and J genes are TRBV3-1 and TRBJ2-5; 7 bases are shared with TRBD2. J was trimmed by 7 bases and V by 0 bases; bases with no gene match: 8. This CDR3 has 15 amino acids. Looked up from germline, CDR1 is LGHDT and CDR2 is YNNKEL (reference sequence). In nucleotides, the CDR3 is TGTGCCAGCAGCCAAGATGTAGGGACTACCCGGACCCAGTACTTC. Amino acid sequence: CASSQDVGTTRTQYF.

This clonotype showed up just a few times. The CDR3 loop is CASSLRGAYSDTQYF. CDR3 bases: TGTGCCAGCAGCTTGCGGGGGGCATACTCAGATACGCAGTATTTT. The V and J genes are TRBV7-2 and TRBJ2-3; 8 nucleotides line up with TRBD2. V shed 3 bases and J 4 bases; nucleotides not matched to a gene: 6. The V gene's germline CDR1 is SGHTA and CDR2 FQGNSA. This CDR3 spans 15 amino acids.

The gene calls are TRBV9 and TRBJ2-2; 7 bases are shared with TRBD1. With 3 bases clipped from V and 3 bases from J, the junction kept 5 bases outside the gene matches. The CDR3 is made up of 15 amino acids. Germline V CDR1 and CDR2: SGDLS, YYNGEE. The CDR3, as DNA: TGTGCCAGCAGCGCCGACAGGGTTCACACCGGGGAGCTGTTTTTT. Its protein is CASSADRVHTGELFF.

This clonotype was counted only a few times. The CDR3 coding sequence is TGTGCCATCCCGGACTGCTATCGGGAGGAGCAGTTCTTC. It specifies CAIPDCYREEQFF. V gene TRBV27 combines with J gene TRBJ2-1; perhaps TRBD2 as D (6 bases). This CDR3 comprises 13 residues. V lost 10 bases and J 10 bases, leaving 20 bases between the germline ends. The V gene's germline CDR1 is MNHEY and CDR2 SMNVEV (reference sequence).

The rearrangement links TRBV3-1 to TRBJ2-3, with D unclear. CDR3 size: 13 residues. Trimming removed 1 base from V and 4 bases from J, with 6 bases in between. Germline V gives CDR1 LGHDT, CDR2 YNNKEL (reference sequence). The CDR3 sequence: CASSQARSDTQYF. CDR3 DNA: TGTGCCAGCAGCCAAGCTAGATCAGATACGCAGTATTTT.

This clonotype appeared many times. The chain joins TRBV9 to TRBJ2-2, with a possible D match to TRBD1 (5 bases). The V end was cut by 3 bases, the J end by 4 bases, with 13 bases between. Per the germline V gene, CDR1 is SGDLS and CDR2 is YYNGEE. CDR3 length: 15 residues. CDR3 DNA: TGTGCCAGCAGCGAAATAGCTAGGGGCACCGGGGAGCTGTTTTTT. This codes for CASSEIARGTGELFF.

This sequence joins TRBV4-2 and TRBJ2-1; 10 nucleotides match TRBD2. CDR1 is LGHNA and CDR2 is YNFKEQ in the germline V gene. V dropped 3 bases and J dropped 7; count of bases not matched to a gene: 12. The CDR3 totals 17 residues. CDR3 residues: CASSHETGRAGGNEQFF. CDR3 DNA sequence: TGTGCCAGCAGCCACGAAACCGGACGAGCGGGAGGGAATGAGCAGTTCTTC.